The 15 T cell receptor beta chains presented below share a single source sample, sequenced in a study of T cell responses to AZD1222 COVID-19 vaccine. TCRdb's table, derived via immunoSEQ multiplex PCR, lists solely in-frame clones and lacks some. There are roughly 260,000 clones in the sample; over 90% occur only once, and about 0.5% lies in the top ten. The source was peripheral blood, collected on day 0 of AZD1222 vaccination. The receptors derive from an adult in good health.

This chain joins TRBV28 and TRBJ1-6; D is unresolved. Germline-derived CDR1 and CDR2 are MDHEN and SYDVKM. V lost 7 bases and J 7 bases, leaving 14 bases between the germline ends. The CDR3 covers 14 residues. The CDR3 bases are TGTGCCAGCAAATATAGTGCTATCAATTCACCCCTCCACTTT. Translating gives CASKYSAINSPLHF.

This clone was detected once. CDR3 in DNA: TGTGCCAGTAGTATTGGTAGCGGGACATCCTACAATGAGCAGTTCTTC. Its protein is CASSIGSGTSYNEQFF. This rearrangement joins TRBV19 to TRBJ2-1, with TRBD2 identical over 8 bases. This CDR3 has 16 amino acids. Trimming took 3 bases from V and 1 from J; bases not matched to a gene: 5. The germline gives CDR1 LNHDA, CDR2 SQIVND (reference sequence).

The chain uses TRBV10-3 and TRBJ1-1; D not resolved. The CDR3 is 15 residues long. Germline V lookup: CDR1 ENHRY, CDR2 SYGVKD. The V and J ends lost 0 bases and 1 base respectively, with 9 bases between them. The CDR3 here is CAISESLSPNTEAFF. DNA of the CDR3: TGTGCCATCAGTGAGTCCCTCAGTCCGAACACTGAAGCTTTCTTT.

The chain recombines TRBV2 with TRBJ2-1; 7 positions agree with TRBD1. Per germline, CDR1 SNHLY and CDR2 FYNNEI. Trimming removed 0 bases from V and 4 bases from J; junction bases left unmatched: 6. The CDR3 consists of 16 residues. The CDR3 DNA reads TGTGCCAGCAGTGAAGCGCGTGGGACAGCGTACAATGAGCAGTTCTTC. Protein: CASSEARGTAYNEQFF. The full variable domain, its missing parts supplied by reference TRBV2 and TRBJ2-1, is EPEVTQTPSHQVTQMGQEVILRCVPISNHLYFYWYRQILGQKVEFLVSFYNNEISEKSEIFDDQFSVERPDGSNFTLKIRSTKLEDSAMYFCASSEARGTAYNEQFFGPGTRLTVL.

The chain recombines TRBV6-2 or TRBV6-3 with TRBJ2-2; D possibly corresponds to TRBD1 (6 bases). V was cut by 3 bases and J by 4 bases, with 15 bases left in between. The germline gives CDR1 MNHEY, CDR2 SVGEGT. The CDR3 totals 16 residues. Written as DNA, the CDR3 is TGTGCCAGCAGTTATCCACAGGGTCGGGCCACCGGGGAGCTGTTTTTT. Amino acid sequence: CASSYPQGRATGELFF.

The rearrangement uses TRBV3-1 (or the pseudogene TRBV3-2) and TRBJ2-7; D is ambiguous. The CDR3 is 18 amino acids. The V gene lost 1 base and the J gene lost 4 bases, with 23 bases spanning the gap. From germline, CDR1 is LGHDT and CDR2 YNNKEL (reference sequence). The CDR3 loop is CASSQGVWTPTPRYEQYF. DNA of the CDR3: TGTGCCAGCAGCCAAGGAGTATGGACCCCTACCCCGAGATACGAGCAGTACTTC.

CDR3 amino acids: CASSLGPSINEQFF. In nucleotides, the CDR3 is TGTGCCAGCAGTTTAGGACCTTCAATCAATGAGCAGTTCTTC. The rearrangement joins TRBV28 to TRBJ2-1, with D hard to call. The CDR3 covers 14 residues. V lost 2 bases, J lost 6 bases, and 11 bases lay in between. Germline loops: CDR1 MDHEN, CDR2 SYDVKM. Combining the CDR3 with reference TRBV28 and TRBJ2-1 gives the whole variable domain DVKVTQSSRYLVKRTGEKVFLECVQDMDHENMFWYRQDPGLGLRLIYFSYDVKMKEKGDIPEGYSVSREKKERFSLILESASTNQTSMYLCASSLGPSINEQFFGPGTRLTVL.

Written as DNA, the CDR3 is TGTGCCAGCTGGGGCGACATCGCTCGAACCTTC. This gives the protein CASWGDIARTF. The chain employs TRBV2 and TRBJ1-2; TRBD1 is a possible D gene (5 bases). CDR1 and CDR2 from the germline V gene are SNHLY and FYNNEI. V shed 8 bases and J shed 14 bases, with 18 bases lying between them. CDR3 length: 11 residues. The full variable domain, completed using reference TRBV2 and TRBJ1-2, is EPEVTQTPSHQVTQMGQEVILRCVPISNHLYFYWYRQILGQKVEFLVSFYNNEISEKSEIFDDQFSVERPDGSNFTLKIRSTKLEDSAMYFCASWGDIARTFGSGTRLTVV.

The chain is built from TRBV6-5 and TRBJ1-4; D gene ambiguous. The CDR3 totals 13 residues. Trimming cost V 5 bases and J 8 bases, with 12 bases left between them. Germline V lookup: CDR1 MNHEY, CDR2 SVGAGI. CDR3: CASSLERREKLFF. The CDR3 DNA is TGTGCCAGCAGTCTGGAGAGAAGGGAAAAACTGTTTTTT.

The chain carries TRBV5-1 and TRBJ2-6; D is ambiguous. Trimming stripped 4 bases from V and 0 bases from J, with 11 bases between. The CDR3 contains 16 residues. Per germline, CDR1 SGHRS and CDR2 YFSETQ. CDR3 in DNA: TGCGCCAGCAGCCCCGCGATGGACTCTGGGGCCAACGTCCTGACTTTC. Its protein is CASSPAMDSGANVLTF.

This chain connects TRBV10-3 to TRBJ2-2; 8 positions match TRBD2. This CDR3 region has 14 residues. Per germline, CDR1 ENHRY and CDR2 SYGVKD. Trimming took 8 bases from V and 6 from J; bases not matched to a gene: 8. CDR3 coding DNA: TGTGCCATCTCAGGTGAACTAGCGGCCGGGGAGCTGTTTTTT. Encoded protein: CAISGELAAGELFF.

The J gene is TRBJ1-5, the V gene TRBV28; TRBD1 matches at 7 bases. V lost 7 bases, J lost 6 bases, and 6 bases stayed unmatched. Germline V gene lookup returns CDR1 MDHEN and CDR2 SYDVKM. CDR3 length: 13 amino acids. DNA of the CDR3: TGTGCCAGCACCCTGACAGGGACTCAGCCCCAGCATTTT. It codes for CASTLTGTQPQHF.

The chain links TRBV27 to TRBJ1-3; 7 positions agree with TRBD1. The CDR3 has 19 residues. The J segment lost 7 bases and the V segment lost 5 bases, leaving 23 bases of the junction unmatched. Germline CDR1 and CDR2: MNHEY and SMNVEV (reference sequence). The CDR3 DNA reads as TGTGCCAGCAGTCCTATCCTAAATTTTGGACAGGCAGGAGGGAACACCATATATTTT. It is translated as CASSPILNFGQAGGNTIYF.

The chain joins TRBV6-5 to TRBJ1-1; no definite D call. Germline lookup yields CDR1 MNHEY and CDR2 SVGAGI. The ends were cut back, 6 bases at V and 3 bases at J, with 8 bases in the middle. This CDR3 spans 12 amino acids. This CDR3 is CASSLTYTEAFF. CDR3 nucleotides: TGTGCCAGCAGCCTAACCTACACTGAAGCTTTCTTT.

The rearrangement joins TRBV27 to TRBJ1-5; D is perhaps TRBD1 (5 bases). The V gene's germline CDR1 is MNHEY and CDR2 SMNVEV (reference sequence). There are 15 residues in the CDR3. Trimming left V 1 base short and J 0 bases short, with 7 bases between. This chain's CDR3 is CASSLLGLSNQPQHF. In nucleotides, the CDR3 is TGTGCCAGCAGTTTATTGGGGCTTAGCAATCAGCCCCAGCATTTT.